Listed below are T cell receptor beta chains from one sample, sequenced in a study of cytotoxic CD8 clonotypes in ibrutinib-treated CLL. Profiled with immunoSEQ multiplex PCR; TCRdb holds only in-frame clones, not every one. The repertoire holds about 85,000 clones, with roughly 77% as singletons. Sample: PBMCs, taken after 12 months of ibrutinib treatment. These receptors all come from a human donor with chronic lymphocytic leukemia. Both conserved end residues are part of each CDR3. The order of the fields is J gene, clone size, V gene, D gene, CDR3 DNA, CDR3 protein. D genes are given only for firm matches. Not all rows give a size; the values are once, few, many and, for expanded clones, a class.

TRBJ1-4 - TRBV5-1 TRBD1 TGCGCCAGCAGCTTGGGCGTGGGTCAGGGGGCTGCCGGAGGGGAAAAACTGTTTTTT CASSLGVGQGAAGGEKLFF
TRBJ1-5 - TRBV25-1 - TGTGCCAGCAGTGGGGGTGGGTCTCGGAATCAGCCCCAGCATTTT CASSGGGSRNQPQHF
TRBJ2-5 - TRBV18 - TGTGCCAGCTCATCGGAAGAGACCCAGTACTTC CASSSEETQYF
TRBJ1-1 - TRBV7-3 - TGTGCCAGCAGCTTTGTGGGGGGCACTGAAGCTTTCTTT CASSFVGGTEAFF
TRBJ1-1 - TRBV9 TRBD1 TGTGCCAGCAGCGTAGGGGGACAGGGATGGGGCACTGAAGCTTTCTTT CASSVGGQGWGTEAFF
TRBJ1-4 - TRBV30 - TGTGCCTGGAGTCCCCCGGCGGCGGCTAATGAAAAACTGTTTTTT CAWSPPAAANEKLFF
TRBJ2-5 many TRBV9 - TGTGCCAGCAGCGTAGGGGGTAGCCAAGAGACCCAGTACTTC CASSVGGSQETQYF
TRBJ2-1 - TRBV5-4 TRBD2 TGTGCCAATGGGGGGGATAGCAATGAGCAGTTCTTC CANGGDSNEQFF
TRBJ2-1 - TRBV7-9 TRBD2 TGTGCCAGCAGCCGGGGGCTAGCGGGAGGGCCTCAGGAGCAGTTCTTC CASSRGLAGGPQEQFF
TRBJ1-1 - TRBV7-3 - TGTGCTACCTCCACTCGGGGCACTGAAGCTTTCTTT CATSTRGTEAFF
TRBJ1-3 many TRBV7-2 - TGTGCCAGCAGCCCCGGCAGTACGGGAAACACCATATATTTT CASSPGSTGNTIYF
TRBJ1-2 - TRBV6-5 TRBD1 TGTGCCAGCAGTTACCGAACAGGGGGCGCGGGGGGCTACACCTTC CASSYRTGGAGGYTF
TRBJ1-4 few TRBV5-1 TRBD1 TGCGCCAGCAGCTTCAGGGGGCCGGGGAGGACTAATGAAAAACTGTTTTTT CASSFRGPGRTNEKLFF
TRBJ2-2 - TRBV7-2 TRBD1 TGTGCCAGCAGCGACAGGGGTACGAACACCGGGGAGCTGTTTTTT CASSDRGTNTGELFF
TRBJ2-7 - TRBV7-6 - TGTGCCAGCAGCGGGACGTGGAGCGAGCAGTACTTC CASSGTWSEQYF
TRBJ1-2 - TRBV7-2 - TGTGCCAGCAGCGACCGGGACCGAAATGGCTACACCTTC CASSDRDRNGYTF
TRBJ2-2 few TRBV9 - TGTGCCAGCGATGCGGACGGGGAGCTGTTTTTT CASDADGELFF
TRBJ2-1 - TRBV19 - TGTGCCAGTAGTAGGGGAAGGGGAGAGGCCTACAATGAGCAGTTCTTC CASSRGRGEAYNEQFF
TRBJ1-6 - TRBV10-3 - TGTGCCATCAGTGAGTCGCGCGGTGGTAATAATTCACCCCTCCACTTT CAISESRGGNNSPLHF
TRBJ2-3 - TRBV9 - TGTGCCAGCAGCGTAGGGTCGACGGGGGCGGGAGATACGCAGTATTTT CASSVGSTGAGDTQYF
TRBJ2-7 - TRBV7-2 TRBD2 TGTGCCAGCAGCCGGGGACTAGCGGGAGTGGGCGAGCAGTACTTC CASSRGLAGVGEQYF
TRBJ1-5 few TRBV6-6 - TGTGCCAGCAGTATGGCAGGTGGGGGTGGCAATCAGCCCCAGCATTTT CASSMAGGGGNQPQHF
TRBJ2-1 once TRBV19 - TGTGCCAGTAGTTCCGCTAGTAGTGGGTCCTACAATGAGCAGTTCTTC CASSSASSGSYNEQFF
TRBJ2-3 - TRBV4-2 TRBD2 TGTGCCAGCAGCCAAGATGCTGCGCGGGGGGGCAGGGATACGCAGTATTTT CASSQDAARGGRDTQYF